This T cell receptor beta chain was sequenced in a study of blood T cell repertoires in COVID-19. Looking at the study overall: The origin of the acute and convalescent COVID-19 samples was the United States, Italy and Spain.

TCRdb keeps only in-frame clones here, not all; method: immunoSEQ multiplex PCR. Among roughly 60,000 clones listed, around 84% were seen once. This receptor was obtained from a human donor in a cohort sampled during active or convalescent COVID-19. Sequencing input: peripheral blood.

Here the CDR3 DNA reads TGTGCCAGCAGCCTCTTCGGACAGAGTAATTCACCCCTCCACTTT. Its translation: CASSLFGQSNSPLHF. V is TRBV5-5 and J is TRBJ1-6; perhaps TRBD1 as D (6 bases). The ends were cut back, 4 bases at V and 6 bases at J, with 14 bases in the middle. The length of the CDR3 is 15 residues. Germline assignment: CDR1 SGHKS and CDR2 YYEKEE (reference sequence).